The 29 T cell receptor beta chains in this list originate from one sample, sequenced in a study of human T cells and chemical hapten exposure (dated by TCRdb to the early 2020s). The time point label, read with the paper, signifies: patch test 3, about 24 weeks after DPC sensitization. In light of the paper, this sample's treatment or condition label describes: therapeutic diphenylcyclopropenone sensitization with weekly scalp DPC. Library preparation was by RACE. The instrument given in TCRdb is NextSeq 500. TCRdb handled the public reads itself, with Q25 trimming in fastp and clone calling in MiXCR, and kept productive beta chains. Rows with one shared CDR3 protein collapse into an entry with the most common genes and DNA. The sample table records some 64,000 distinct CDR3 sequences; roughly 9.6% of these occur just once. The ten biggest clones cover less than 2.5% of the sample. The specimen was whole blood, collected in connection with sensitization to the hapten diphenylcyclopropenone (DPC). The origin of the receptors is a woman aged 25 to 39 with alopecia areata. Some clones in this sample may be carry-over from other donors' samples.

Many counts were recorded for this clonotype. V gene TRBV19 combines with J gene TRBJ2-5; D is ambiguous. The V end was cut by 2 bases, the J end by 1 base, with 5 bases between. CDR3 size: 13 residues. Germline V gene data show CDR1 as LNHDA and CDR2 as SQIVND (reference sequence). The CDR3 nucleotides are TGTGCCAGTAGTATATCCGTCCAAGAGACCCAGTACTTC. Residues: CASSISVQETQYF.

The chain recombines TRBV4-3 with TRBJ1-1, with 8 bases that match TRBD1. Unmatched junction bases numbered 8, after V lost 0 bases and J lost 11 bases. Germline V gives CDR1 LGHNA, CDR2 YSLEER. CDR3 size: 14 residues. The CDR3 spells CASSQDTGDRGAFF. CDR3 bases: TGCGCCAGCAGCCAAGATACGGGAGACAGGGGTGCTTTCTTT.

This clonotype was detected many times. The chain combines TRBV19 with TRBJ2-4; 10 bases match TRBD1. The V segment lost 1 base and the J segment 1 base; nucleotides outside the gene matches: 1. The V gene's germline CDR1 is LNHDA and CDR2 SQIVND (reference sequence). The CDR3 loop spans 16 amino acids. For the CDR3, the DNA is TGTGCCAGTAGTATAGGGGACAGGGGTGCCAAAAACATTCAGTACTTC. This translates into CASSIGDRGAKNIQYF.

This chain links TRBV7-3 with TRBJ2-2, with a possible D match to TRBD1 (5 bases). Germline CDR1 reads SGHTA; CDR2 reads FQGTGA. The CDR3 is 14 residues long. V was clipped by 2 bases and J by 4 bases, with 8 bases between them. The CDR3 sequence: CASSLYQGTGELFF. CDR3 DNA: TGTGCCAGCAGCTTATACCAGGGCACCGGGGAGCTGTTTTTT. Full variable domain (rest looked up from reference TRBV7-3 and TRBJ2-2): GAGVSQTPSNKVTEKGKYVELRCDPISGHTALYWYRQSLGQGPEFLIYFQGTGAADDSGLPNDRFFAVRPEGSVSTLKIQRTERGDSAVYLCASSLYQGTGELFFGEGSRLTVL.

This clonotype was recorded many times. V is TRBV10-1 and J is TRBJ1-1; no clear D. Between the trimmed V and J ends, which lost 0 bases and 1 base, there was a span of 9 bases. There are 15 residues in the CDR3. Per germline, CDR1 WNHNN and CDR2 SYGVQD (reference sequence). The DNA for the CDR3 is TGCGCCAGCAGTGAGTCTGGCAAATCGAACACTGAAGCTTTCTTT. Translated: CASSESGKSNTEAFF.

This chain links TRBV29-1 with TRBJ1-1; 9 bases map to TRBD1. CDR1 is SQVTM, CDR2 ANQGSEA, per germline. The V and J ends lost 7 bases and 4 bases, in that order; junction bases with no gene match: 7. This CDR3 contains 13 residues. CDR3 amino acids: CSGNRGHGTEAFF. The CDR3 DNA sequence: TGCAGCGGCAACAGGGGGCATGGCACTGAAGCTTTCTTT.

V usage is TRBV4-1 and J usage is TRBJ2-1; D unclear. The CDR3 is 12 amino acids. Deletions cut 1 base from V and 6 bases from J, with 4 bases between. The germline V gene has CDR1 MGHRA and CDR2 YSYEKL. This chain's CDR3 is CASSQGRNEQFF. The CDR3 bases are TGCGCCAGCAGCCAAGGTCGCAATGAGCAGTTCTTC.

The CDR3, as DNA: TGTGCCAGCAGCTTGTCACAGCGGGACACAGATACGCAGTATTTT. Its protein is CASSLSQRDTDTQYF. The chain couples TRBV5-4 to TRBJ2-3; 7 bases line up with TRBD2. Germline V gives CDR1 SGHNT, CDR2 YYREEE (reference sequence). After removal of 1 base from V and 2 bases from J, the junction contained 4 bases not matched to a gene. This CDR3 is 15 amino acids long.

This clonotype was seen only a few times. The chain is built from TRBV28 and TRBJ2-7, with D unclear. V was shortened by 3 bases and J by 0 bases, with 12 bases between the two germline ends. Germline assignment: CDR1 MDHEN and CDR2 SYDVKM. The CDR3 contains 15 residues. CDR3 residues: CASSLAGLSSYEQYF. CDR3 bases: TGTGCCAGCAGTTTGGCAGGATTAAGCTCCTACGAGCAGTACTTC.

The chain carries TRBV4-2 and TRBJ1-1; possibly TRBD1 for D (5 bases). The CDR3 contains 13 residues. In germline, CDR1 is LGHNA, CDR2 YNFKEQ. Trimming left V 0 bases short and J 7 bases short, with 9 bases between. The CDR3: CASSQDRQGEAFF. The CDR3 nucleotides read TGTGCCAGCAGCCAAGATCGGCAGGGTGAAGCTTTCTTT.

This clonotype was observed many times. The J gene is TRBJ1-3, the V gene TRBV9; unclear D gene. The CDR3 extends over 20 amino acids. Per the germline V gene, CDR1 is SGDLS and CDR2 is YYNGEE. With 5 bases removed from V and 0 bases from J, the gap between germline ends came to 27 bases. The CDR3 nucleotides read TGTGCCAGCAGAAGAGACCTTTCCGGGAGGCGAAAACCCTCTGGAAACACCATATATTTT. It specifies CASRRDLSGRRKPSGNTIYF.

This clonotype was found a few times. The chain carries TRBV5-1 and TRBJ2-5; 11 positions match TRBD2. Germline values: CDR1 SGHRS, CDR2 YFSETQ. J lost 4 bases, V lost 0 bases, and 11 bases had no gene match. The CDR3 consists of 18 residues. The CDR3 spells CASSLAVTSGSRGETQYF. CDR3 DNA sequence: TGCGCCAGCAGCTTGGCCGTCACTAGCGGGAGTCGGGGAGAGACCCAGTACTTC.

This rearrangement joins TRBV20-1 to TRBJ2-3; D might be TRBD2 (5 bases). Trimming shortened V by 3 bases and J by 2 bases, and 9 bases separated the two germline ends. The CDR3 loop spans 13 amino acids. Germline CDR1 is DFQATT and CDR2 is SNEGSKA (reference sequence). CDR3 loop: CSASGKNTDTQYF. For the CDR3, the DNA is TGCAGTGCTAGCGGGAAGAACACAGATACGCAGTATTTT.

The rearrangement joins TRBV20-1 to TRBJ2-7; 9 bases align to TRBD1. This CDR3 has 13 amino acids. J was trimmed by 3 bases and V by 6 bases; bases with no gene match: 6. Germline V gives CDR1 DFQATT, CDR2 SNEGSKA (reference sequence). As DNA, the CDR3 is TGCAGTGCAAGGGGACAGGGTGTCTACGAGCAGTACTTC. It is translated as CSARGQGVYEQYF.

The chain combines TRBV10-2 with TRBJ2-2; TRBD2 agrees at 10 bases. The germline V gene encodes CDR1 WSHSY and CDR2 SAAADI. V lost 6 bases and J lost 7; bases outside the gene matches: 8. The CDR3 extends over 15 amino acids. The CDR3 sequence: CASSTAGGPIGELFF. The CDR3 nucleotides are TGCGCCAGCAGCACAGCGGGAGGGCCCATCGGGGAGCTGTTTTTT.

The rearrangement uses TRBV28 and TRBJ1-2; maybe TRBD1 (6 bases). The V end lost 5 bases, the J end lost 4 bases, and 11 bases lay between the germline ends. Germline lookup yields CDR1 MDHEN and CDR2 SYDVKM. The CDR3 is made up of 13 amino acids. In DNA, the CDR3 is TGTGCCAGCAGTAAACAGGGCGCCTATGGCTACACCTTC. Its translation: CASSKQGAYGYTF.

This clonotype was recorded a few times. The chain couples TRBV2 to TRBJ1-1; 9 positions agree with TRBD1. The CDR3 has 15 residues. CDR1 is SNHLY and CDR2 is FYNNEI in the germline V gene. V dropped 4 bases and J dropped 1; count of bases not matched to a gene: 4. CDR3 DNA sequence: TGTGCCAGCAGTGGACAGGGGGTCCAGAACACTGAAGCTTTCTTT. This translates into CASSGQGVQNTEAFF.

This clonotype was detected ten times or more. The rearrangement links TRBV28 to TRBJ1-3, with D unclear. This CDR3 is 12 amino acids long. V lost 5 bases to trimming and J lost 5 bases, with 7 bases between them. Looked up from germline, CDR1 is MDHEN and CDR2 is SYDVKM. CDR3 loop: CASSLRRNTIYF. The CDR3 bases are TGTGCCAGCAGTCTTAGGCGAAACACCATATATTTT. Drawing the rest from reference TRBV28 and TRBJ1-3, the complete variable domain is DVKVTQSSRYLVKRTGEKVFLECVQDMDHENMFWYRQDPGLGLRLIYFSYDVKMKEKGDIPEGYSVSREKKERFSLILESASTNQTSMYLCASSLRRNTIYFGEGSWLTVV.

In this sample, this clonotype turned up many times. This rearrangement joins TRBV7-9 to TRBJ2-3; 7 nucleotides agree with TRBD1. Germline assignment: CDR1 SEHNR and CDR2 FQNEAQ (reference sequence). The length of the CDR3 is 14 residues. V shed 5 bases, J shed 4 bases, and the junction held 6 bases outside the gene matches. In DNA, the CDR3 is TGTGCCAGCAGCCCAGGGGGTCGCCCAGATACGCAGTATTTT. The encoded protein is CASSPGGRPDTQYF.

This clonotype came up many times. The chain combines TRBV7-9 with TRBJ2-7; 12 nucleotides agree with TRBD1. The CDR3 length is 14 residues. The germline V gene has CDR1 SEHNR and CDR2 FQNEAQ (reference sequence). J was trimmed by 4 bases and V by 5 bases; bases with no gene match: 3. DNA for the CDR3: TGTGCCAGCAGCCGGGACAGGGGGCTTTACGAGCAGTACTTC. Protein sequence: CASSRDRGLYEQYF.

This clonotype was counted ten times or more. In nucleotides, the CDR3 is TGTGCAAGTCCCCTGGAACGGGAGGGAGGGAGTCAGCCCCAGCATTTT. Residues: CASPLEREGGSQPQHF. This chain uses TRBV12-2 with TRBJ1-5. TRBV12-2 has pseudogene status. This CDR3 contains 16 residues.

Ten or more counts support this clonotype. The chain is built from TRBV20-1 and TRBJ2-3; TRBD2 aligns across 12 bases. This CDR3 contains 16 residues. Germline V lookup: CDR1 DFQATT, CDR2 SNEGSKA (reference sequence). V lost 5 bases, J lost 4 bases, and 10 bases stayed unmatched. The CDR3 here is CSARDFLAGGPDTQYF. CDR3 coding DNA: TGCAGTGCTCGGGACTTTCTAGCGGGGGGGCCAGATACGCAGTATTTT.

A few counts support this clonotype. Mismatch with germline at one junction end may stem from a read error. The rearrangement uses TRBV29-1 and TRBJ2-4; D not resolved. From germline, CDR1 is SQVTM and CDR2 ANQGSEA. The CDR3 spans 11 residues. The CDR3 DNA sequence: TGCAGCGTCGAAGGCGAAAACATTCAGTACTTC. This gives the protein CSVEGENIQYF.

This clonotype was observed a handful of times. The chain recombines TRBV30 with TRBJ1-5, with D hard to call. The CDR3 totals 12 residues. The germline CDR1 and CDR2 sequences are GTSNPN and SVGIG (reference sequence). Trimming took 3 bases from V and 9 from J, leaving 12 bases between them. This chain's CDR3 is CAWRASAGPQHF. The CDR3 nucleotides are TGTGCCTGGAGGGCTTCGGCAGGGCCCCAGCATTTT.

This clonotype has more than one count but fewer than ten. V usage is TRBV29-1 and J usage is TRBJ2-5; possible D gene TRBD2, 6 bases. Trimming removed 3 bases at V and 4 bases at J, with 9 bases between. Germline V CDR1 and CDR2: SQVTM, ANQGSEA. The CDR3 sequence is 12 residues long. The CDR3 DNA sequence: TGCAGCGTTGATAGCGGAGGAGAGACCCAGTACTTC. This encodes CSVDSGGETQYF.

This clonotype was detected a few times. This sequence joins TRBV20-1 and TRBJ2-5, with D tentatively TRBD2 (5 bases). Germline V CDR1 and CDR2: DFQATT, SNEGSKA (reference sequence). This CDR3 region has 14 residues. Trimming removed 3 bases from V and 3 bases from J, with 14 bases in between. CDR3 sequence reads: CSARDGRAEETQYF. The CDR3 coding sequence is TGCAGTGCTAGGGATGGGAGAGCGGAAGAGACCCAGTACTTC.

This clonotype occurred a few times. The V call is TRBV7-9, the J call TRBJ1-6; D unclear. The germline V gene has CDR1 SEHNR and CDR2 FQNEAQ (reference sequence). Trimming pared 5 bases from V and 5 bases from J, leaving 4 bases between. The CDR3 covers 12 residues. As DNA, the CDR3 is TGTGCCAGCAGCAAAAATAATTCACCCCTCCACTTT. This codes for CASSKNNSPLHF.

This clonotype was seen at least ten times. The genes are TRBV28 and TRBJ2-7; TRBD1 might be the D (5 bases). CDR3 length equals 14 residues. The germline V and J ends were trimmed by 3 bases and 4 bases, with 13 bases remaining between them. Germline CDR1 MDHEN, CDR2 SYDVKM. CDR3 DNA: TGTGCCAGCAGTTTCCCCAGGGTTTCGTACGAGCAGTACTTC. Protein: CASSFPRVSYEQYF.

The chain has TRBV24-1 and TRBJ2-7, with D maybe TRBD2 (5 bases). The V gene's germline CDR1 is KGHDR and CDR2 SFDVKD. The ends were cut back, 4 bases at V and 3 bases at J, with 9 bases in the middle. The CDR3 runs to 13 residues. CDR3 amino acids: CATSEGRGYEQYF. The CDR3, as DNA: TGTGCCACCAGTGAAGGACGGGGCTACGAGCAGTACTTC.